This paragraph reports one TCR beta chain. Its binding antigen is unknown. Base qualities are missing; no much larger clone stands one base away. The library was prepared using the immunoSEQ multiplex PCR assay. For TCR sequencing, RNA was extracted from every sample and reverse transcribed into cDNA to serve as template. SuperScript III was used for first-strand cDNA synthesis, primed with a 2:1 mix of oligo-dT and random hexamers. A synthetic immune receptor repertoire was used to assess amplification bias, and residual bias was removed computationally. The authors' analysis ran thus. Raw reads were preprocessed to remove errors, and CDR3 was defined by IMGT conventions from the conserved cysteine to phenylalanine. Clonality was calculated as 1 minus Shannon entropy normalized by log2 of the number of productive unique TCRs. Whether scalp clones were CD4 or CD8 was inferred by matching scalp TCRbeta sequences against CD4 and CD8 repertoires sorted from blood. TCRdb holds this immuneACCESS table with in-frame rearrangements only. Some clones are missing; in checked studies, unresolved V genes explain under half, and the rest has no known cause. V and J calls and clone size come straight from that table; D and trimming were deduced from the DNA. The sample profile shows some 170,000 clones; approximately 65% of them were found once. The ten largest clones represent roughly 11% of the sample.

These data come from a study of CD8+ T cells in alopecia areata (dated by TCRdb to 2017 to 2018). With respect to the entire study: The treated patients, all with moderate-to-severe alopecia areata, were enrolled in an open-label pilot trial of oral tofacitinib given at 5 to 10 mg twice daily. TCRbeta CDR3 regions were amplified by immunoSEQ multiplex PCR with 35 Vbeta forward and 13 Jbeta reverse primers. Scalp clonality was compared among normal scalp (n=4), patchy alopecia areata scalp (n=8), and alopecia totalis/universalis scalp (n=8). Biopsies were taken from tofacitinib-treated patients at baseline and again at 4 and 24 weeks into treatment, and several of those patients also had a later scalp biopsy. Patients received tofacitinib for 6 to 18 months and were then followed off drug for 6 months to check for delayed response and recurrence. To study T cell clonal expansion in alopecia areata, the researchers applied high-throughput TCRbeta sequencing to both the C3H/HeJ mouse model and human patients. In humans, TCRbeta sequencing was performed on scalp tissue and on sorted CD4+ and CD8+ peripheral blood T cells from healthy controls and from patients with patchy or totalis/universalis alopecia areata. RNA came from the PAXgene miRNA kit for fixed scalp, the miRNeasy kit for PBMCs, and the RNeasy kit for mouse skin. The study at large found these results: Resident alphabeta T cells in normal human skin are also sequenced, complicating scalp TCR repertoire analysis, unlike mouse skin dominated by gammadelta T cells. Higher clonality and more expanded CD8+ clones were observed in lesional scalp than in normal scalp, particularly in alopecia totalis/universalis, a finding suggestive of antigenic drive. Shared TCR sequences between patients were less evident than in mice, which may be partly attributable to HLA diversity in the patient population.

Trimming costs V 1 base and J 0 bases, and their ends lie 9 bases apart. Counted from cysteine to phenylalanine, this CDR3 has 15 amino acids. Here the CDR3 DNA is all that survives: 45 bases in frame from base 1. Reading the germline V gene gives CDR1 SQVTM and CDR2 ANQGSEA. What this sample's time point label stands for: baseline before oral tofacitinib. From alopecia areata patients, peripheral blood was collected along with lesional scalp punch biopsies. PBMCs were separated by density centrifugation and stained for CD3, CD4 and CD8, after which CD4+ and CD8+ T cells were sorted on a FACSAria. Source: CD8+ T cells sorted from blood, taken at week 0. The receptor chain draws on TRBV29-1 and TRBJ2-2; a weak D assignment points to TRBD2 (5 bases agree). The TCR was taken from a human donor with alopecia areata. The encoded CDR3 is CSVEGTEANTGELFF. The DNA is as follows: TGCAGCGTTGAAGGGACTGAAGCGAACACCGGGGAGCTGTTTTTT.